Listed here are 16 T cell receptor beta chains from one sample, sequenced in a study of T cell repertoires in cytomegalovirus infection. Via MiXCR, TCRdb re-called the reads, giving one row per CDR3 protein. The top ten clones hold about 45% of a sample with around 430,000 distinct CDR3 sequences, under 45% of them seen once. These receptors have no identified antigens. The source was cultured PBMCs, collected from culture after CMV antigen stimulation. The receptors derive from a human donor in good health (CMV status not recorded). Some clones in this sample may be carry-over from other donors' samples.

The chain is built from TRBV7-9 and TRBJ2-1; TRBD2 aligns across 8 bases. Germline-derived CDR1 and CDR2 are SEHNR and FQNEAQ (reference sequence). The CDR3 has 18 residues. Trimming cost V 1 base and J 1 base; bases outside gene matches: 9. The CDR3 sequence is CASSLGGRRRNSYNEQFF. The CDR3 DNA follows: TGTGCCAGCAGCTTAGGCGGGAGGAGGAGGAATTCCTACAATGAGCAGTTCTTC.

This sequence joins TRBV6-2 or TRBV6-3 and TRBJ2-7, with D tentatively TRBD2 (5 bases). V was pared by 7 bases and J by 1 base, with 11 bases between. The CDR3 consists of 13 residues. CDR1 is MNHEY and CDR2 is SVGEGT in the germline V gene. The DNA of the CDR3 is TGTGCCAGCAACCGGGGAATGTCCTACGAGCAGTACTTC. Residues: CASNRGMSYEQYF.

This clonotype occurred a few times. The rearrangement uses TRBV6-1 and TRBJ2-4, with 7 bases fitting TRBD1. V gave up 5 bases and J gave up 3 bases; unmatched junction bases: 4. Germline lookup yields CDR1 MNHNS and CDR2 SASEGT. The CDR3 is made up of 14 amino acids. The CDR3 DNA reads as TGTGCCAGCAGTTCCCAGGGGGACAAAAACATTCAGTACTTC. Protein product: CASSSQGDKNIQYF.

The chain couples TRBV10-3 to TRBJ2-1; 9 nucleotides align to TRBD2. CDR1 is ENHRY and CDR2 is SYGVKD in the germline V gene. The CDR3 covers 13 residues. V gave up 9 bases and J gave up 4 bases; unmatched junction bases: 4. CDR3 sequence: CAMASGDYNEQFF. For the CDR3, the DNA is TGTGCCATGGCTAGCGGGGATTACAATGAGCAGTTCTTC.

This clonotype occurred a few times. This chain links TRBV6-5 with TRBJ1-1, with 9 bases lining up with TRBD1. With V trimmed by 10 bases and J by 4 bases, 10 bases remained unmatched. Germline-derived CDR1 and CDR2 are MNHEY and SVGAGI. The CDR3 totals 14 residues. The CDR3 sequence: CAINRDRDSTEAFF. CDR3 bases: TGTGCCATCAACAGGGACAGGGATTCCACTGAAGCTTTCTTT.

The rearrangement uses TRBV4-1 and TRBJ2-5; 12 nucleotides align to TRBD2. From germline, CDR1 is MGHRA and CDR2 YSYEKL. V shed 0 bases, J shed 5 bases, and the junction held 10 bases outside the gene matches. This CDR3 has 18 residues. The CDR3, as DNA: TGCGCCAGCAGCCAAGACCTCGGGCTAGCGGGAGGGCGGGAGACCCAGTACTTC. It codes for CASSQDLGLAGGRETQYF.

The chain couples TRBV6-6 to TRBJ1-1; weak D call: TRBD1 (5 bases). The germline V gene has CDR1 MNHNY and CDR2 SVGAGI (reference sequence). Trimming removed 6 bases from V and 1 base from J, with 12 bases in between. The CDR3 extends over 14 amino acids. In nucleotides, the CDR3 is TGTGCCAGCAGCGTACAGGCAGGGAACACTGAAGCTTTCTTT. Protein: CASSVQAGNTEAFF.

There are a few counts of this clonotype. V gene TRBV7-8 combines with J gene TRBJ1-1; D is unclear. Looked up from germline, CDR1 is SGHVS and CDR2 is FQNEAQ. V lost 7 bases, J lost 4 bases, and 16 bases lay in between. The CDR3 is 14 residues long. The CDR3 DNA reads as TGTGCCAGCACCCTACAGAGATCTGTCACTGAAGCTTTCTTT. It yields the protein CASTLQRSVTEAFF.

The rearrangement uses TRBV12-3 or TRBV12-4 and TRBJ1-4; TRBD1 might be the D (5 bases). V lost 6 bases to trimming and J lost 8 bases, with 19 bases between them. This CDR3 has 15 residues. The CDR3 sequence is CASSEPRVLGEKLFF. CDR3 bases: TGTGCCAGCAGCGAACCCAGGGTATTAGGGGAAAAACTGTTTTTT.

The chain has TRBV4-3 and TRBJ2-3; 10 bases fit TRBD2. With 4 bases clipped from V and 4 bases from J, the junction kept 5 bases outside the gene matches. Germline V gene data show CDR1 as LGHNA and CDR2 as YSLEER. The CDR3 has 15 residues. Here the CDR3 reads CASSLSSGSADTQYF. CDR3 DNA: TGCGCCAGCAGCCTATCTAGCGGGAGTGCAGATACGCAGTATTTT.

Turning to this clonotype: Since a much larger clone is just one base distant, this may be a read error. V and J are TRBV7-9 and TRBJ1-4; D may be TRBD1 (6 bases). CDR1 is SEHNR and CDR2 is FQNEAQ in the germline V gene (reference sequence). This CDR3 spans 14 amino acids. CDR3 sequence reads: CASSLGDIKEKQFF. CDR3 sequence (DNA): TGTGCCAGCAGCTTAGGGGACATAAAGGAAAAACAGTTTTTT.

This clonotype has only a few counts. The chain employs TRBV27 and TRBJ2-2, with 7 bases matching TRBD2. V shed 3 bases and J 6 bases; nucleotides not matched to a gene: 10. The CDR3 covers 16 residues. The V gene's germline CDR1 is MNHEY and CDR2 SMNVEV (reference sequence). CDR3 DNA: TGTGCCAGCAGTTTTAATGGCGGGGGAAGGTCCGGGGAGCTGTTTTTT. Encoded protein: CASSFNGGGRSGELFF.

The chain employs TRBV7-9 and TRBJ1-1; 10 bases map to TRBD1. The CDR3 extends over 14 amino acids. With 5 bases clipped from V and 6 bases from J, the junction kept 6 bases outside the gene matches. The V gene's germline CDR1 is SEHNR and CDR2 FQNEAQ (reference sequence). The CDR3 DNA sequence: TGTGCCAGCAGCCAAGGACAGGGGGACGCTGAAGCTTTCTTT. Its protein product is CASSQGQGDAEAFF.

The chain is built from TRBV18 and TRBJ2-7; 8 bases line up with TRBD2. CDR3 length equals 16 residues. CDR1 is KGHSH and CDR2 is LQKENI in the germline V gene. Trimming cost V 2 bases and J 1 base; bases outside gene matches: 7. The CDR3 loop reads CASSPGTSVLSYEQYF. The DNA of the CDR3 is TGTGCCAGCTCACCAGGGACTAGTGTCCTATCCTACGAGCAGTACTTC.

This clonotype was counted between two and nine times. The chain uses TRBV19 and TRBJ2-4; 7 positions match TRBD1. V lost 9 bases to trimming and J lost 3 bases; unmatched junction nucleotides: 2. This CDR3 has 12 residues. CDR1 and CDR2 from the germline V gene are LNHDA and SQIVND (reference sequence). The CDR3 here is CASRDSKNIQYF. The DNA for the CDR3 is TGTGCCAGCCGGGACAGCAAAAACATTCAGTACTTC.

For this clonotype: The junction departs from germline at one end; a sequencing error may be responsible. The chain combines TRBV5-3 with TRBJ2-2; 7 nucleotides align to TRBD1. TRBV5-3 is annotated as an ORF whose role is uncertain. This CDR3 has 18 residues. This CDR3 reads CASSLDRTDAGNTGELFF. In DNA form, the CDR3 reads TGTGCCAGCAGCTTGGACAGGACAGACGCGGGGAACACCGGGGAGCTGTTTTTT.